Included here is one T cell receptor beta chain sequence, with context. The authors' processing: Scientists estimated how many nucleated cells there were by amplifying reference gene primers. Libraries were prepared by immunoSEQ multiplex PCR; TCRdb keeps only in-frame clonotypes and omits some of them. D and trimming come from the DNA, and the V and J calls and clone size come from that table. The table has fewer than 200,000 clones, 70% to 90% seen once. The data derive from a study of blood T cell repertoires in COVID-19. In the study overall: The analysed material was cDNA or gDNA that came from T cells, B-cell-depleted T cells, or PBMCs.

Per germline, CDR1 SEHNR and CDR2 FQNEAQ (reference sequence). This CDR3 comprises 11 residues. V was clipped by 5 bases and J by 2 bases, with 4 bases between them. Sequenced input: peripheral blood. This chain joins TRBV7-9 and TRBJ2-7; D uncertain. This sequence originates from a man aged 50 or older who had recovered from COVID-19. The CDR3 sequence is CASSPAYEQYF. CDR3 nucleotides: TGTGCCAGCAGCCCCGCCTACGAGCAGTACTTC.